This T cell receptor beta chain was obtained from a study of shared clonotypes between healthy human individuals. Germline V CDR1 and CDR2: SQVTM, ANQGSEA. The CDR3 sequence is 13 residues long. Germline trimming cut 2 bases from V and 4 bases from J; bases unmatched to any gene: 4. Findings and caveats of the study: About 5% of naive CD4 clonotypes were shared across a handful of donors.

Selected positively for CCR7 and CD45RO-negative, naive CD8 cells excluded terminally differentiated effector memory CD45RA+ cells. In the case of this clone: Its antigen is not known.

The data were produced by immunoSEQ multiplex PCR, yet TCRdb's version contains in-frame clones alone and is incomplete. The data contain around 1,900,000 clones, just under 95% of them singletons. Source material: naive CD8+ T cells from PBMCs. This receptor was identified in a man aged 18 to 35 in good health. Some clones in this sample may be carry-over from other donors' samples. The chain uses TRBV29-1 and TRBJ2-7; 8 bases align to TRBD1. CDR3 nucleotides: TGCAGCGTTGAACTAAGACAGGGGTACGAGCAGTACTTC. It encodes CSVELRQGYEQYF.